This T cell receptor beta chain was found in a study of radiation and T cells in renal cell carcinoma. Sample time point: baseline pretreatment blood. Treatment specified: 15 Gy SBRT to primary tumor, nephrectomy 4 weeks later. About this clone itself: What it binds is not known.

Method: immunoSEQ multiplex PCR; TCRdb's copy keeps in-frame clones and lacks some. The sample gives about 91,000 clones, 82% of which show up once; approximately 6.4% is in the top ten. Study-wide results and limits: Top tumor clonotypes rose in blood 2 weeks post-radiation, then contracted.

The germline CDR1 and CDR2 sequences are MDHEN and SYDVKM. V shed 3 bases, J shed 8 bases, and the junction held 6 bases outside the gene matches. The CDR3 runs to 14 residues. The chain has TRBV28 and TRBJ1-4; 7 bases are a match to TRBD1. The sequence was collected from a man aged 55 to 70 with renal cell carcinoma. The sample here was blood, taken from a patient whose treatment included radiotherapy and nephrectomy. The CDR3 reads CASSFSGGREKLFF. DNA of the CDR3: TGTGCCAGCAGTTTTTCAGGGGGTCGGGAAAAACTGTTTTTT.